This record covers a single T cell receptor (beta chain). Its antigen remains unidentified. Baseline, cycle 4 day 1, and cycle 7 day 1 were the blood sampling points. The CDR3 has 17 residues. Germline values: CDR1 KGHSH, CDR2 LQKENI. V lost 0 bases and J 0 bases, leaving 11 bases between the germline ends. Data came from immunoSEQ multiplex PCR; TCRdb stores just in-frame clones and leaves some out. The data show around 74,000 clones, 65% to 90% seen once. This sample stems from a study of OX40 agonist ivuxolimab in advanced cancers. On the study more broadly: The dose-escalation cohort had hepatocellular carcinoma, melanoma, renal cell or head and neck cancer.

Study-wide results and limits: CD8+ T cells (on average) carried more expanded clones than CD4+ T cells.

This material consisted of CD4+ or CD8+ T cells sorted from blood, taken in a trial of the OX40 agonist ivuxolimab. J is TRBJ2-2 and V is TRBV18; D not resolved. The source is an adult with an advanced solid tumor such as melanoma, head and neck, liver or kidney cancer. The CDR3 bases are TGTGCCAGCTCACCACCGGTTGCCGGCGCGAACACCGGGGAGCTGTTTTTT. This gives the protein CASSPPVAGANTGELFF.